Each of the 15 T cell receptor beta chains below was sequenced from the same sample in a study of blood T cell repertoires in COVID-19. TCRdb's table, derived via immunoSEQ multiplex PCR, lists solely in-frame clones and lacks some. The sample contains about 59,000 clones, over 75% of which appear only once. Sequencing was carried out using peripheral blood. These receptors all come from a man at least 80 years old in a cohort sampled during active COVID-19.

The V and J genes are TRBV24-1 and TRBJ2-2; possible D gene TRBD1, 6 bases. Germline lookup yields CDR1 KGHDR and CDR2 SFDVKD. The CDR3 runs 18 residues. The V end lost 3 bases, the J end lost 4 bases, and 20 bases lay between the germline ends. This chain's CDR3 is CATSDVSFGGAGTGELFF. The CDR3 DNA reads as TGTGCCACCAGTGATGTATCTTTTGGGGGCGCGGGCACCGGGGAGCTGTTTTTT.

Here the CDR3 DNA reads TGTGCCAGCAGACTTGACAGGGCCAAAGGAAACACCATATATTTT. Its protein product is CASRLDRAKGNTIYF. The chain has TRBV6-6 and TRBJ1-3, with 7 bases matching TRBD1. The CDR3 covers 15 residues. Germline assignment: CDR1 MNHNY and CDR2 SVGAGI (reference sequence). The ends lost 6 bases at V and 4 bases at J; junction bases unmatched: 9.

The chain joins TRBV9 to TRBJ1-1; 7 nucleotides match TRBD1. Trimming took 6 bases from V and 0 from J; bases not matched to a gene: 5. This CDR3 has 14 residues. The V gene's germline CDR1 is SGDLS and CDR2 YYNGEE. The CDR3 protein is CASTAGGLNTEAFF. CDR3 DNA: TGTGCCAGCACCGCAGGGGGGCTGAACACTGAAGCTTTCTTT.

The table lists this clone with a count of one. The chain joins TRBV2 to TRBJ1-5, with 8 nucleotides matching TRBD1. J lost 7 bases, V lost 8 bases, and 10 bases had no gene match. This CDR3 spans 14 amino acids. The germline V gene has CDR1 SNHLY and CDR2 FYNNEI. CDR3 sequence (DNA): TGTGCCAGCGGTGGCAGGGGGCGCGGGCAGCCCCAGCATTTT. Protein: CASGGRGRGQPQHF.

The genes are TRBV10-1 and TRBJ2-2; D gene ambiguous. The CDR3 spans 14 residues. The germline V and J ends were trimmed by 0 bases and 1 base, with 3 bases remaining between them. The germline gives CDR1 WNHNN, CDR2 SYGVQD (reference sequence). The CDR3: CASSESRNTGELFF. The CDR3 bases are TGCGCCAGCAGTGAGTCTAGGAACACCGGGGAGCTGTTTTTT.

This chain connects TRBV11-1 to TRBJ2-7; possible D gene TRBD1, 5 bases. Germline values: CDR1 SGHAT, CDR2 FQDESV (reference sequence). Trimming removed 2 bases from V and 5 bases from J, with 16 bases in between. The CDR3 is made up of 15 amino acids. The CDR3, as DNA: TGTGCCAGCAGCTTAAGCAGGGCCTTAGGGCACGAGCAGTACTTC. This translates into CASSLSRALGHEQYF.

This chain joins TRBV5-4 and TRBJ2-1; D remains ambiguous. There are 13 residues in the CDR3. V lost 2 bases to trimming and J lost 5 bases, with 8 bases between them. CDR1 and CDR2 from the germline V gene are SGHNT and YYREEE (reference sequence). The CDR3 nucleotides read TGTGCCAGCAGCTTCTTTGCGGACAATGAGCAGTTCTTC. Translated, it gives CASSFFADNEQFF.

The chain recombines TRBV9 with TRBJ2-3; TRBD1 is a possible D gene (5 bases). Germline V gene lookup returns CDR1 SGDLS and CDR2 YYNGEE. Trimming cost V 1 base and J 2 bases, with 11 bases left between them. The CDR3 totals 15 residues. For the CDR3, the DNA is TGTGCCAGCAGCGTACAGGACATCCCCACAGATACGCAGTATTTT. It translates to CASSVQDIPTDTQYF.

The chain links TRBV6-5 to TRBJ1-4, with 8 nucleotides matching TRBD1. The CDR3 loop spans 14 amino acids. Germline CDR1 is MNHEY and CDR2 is SVGAGI. The trim removed 6 bases at V and 5 bases at J, leaving 5 bases unmatched. Here the CDR3 DNA reads TGTGCCAGCAGAAGGGACAGGAGCAATGAAAAACTGTTTTTT. Translation gives CASRRDRSNEKLFF.

The chain carries TRBV7-2 and TRBJ2-5; D perhaps matches TRBD1 (6 bases). Trimming took 3 bases from V and 2 from J, leaving 10 bases between them. The CDR3 runs to 14 residues. Germline V gene sequence: CDR1 SGHTA, CDR2 FQGNSA. This CDR3 reads CASSLGAKQETQYF. CDR3 sequence (DNA): TGTGCCAGCAGCTTGGGGGCTAAACAAGAGACCCAGTACTTC.

The V gene is TRBV20-1, the J gene TRBJ2-1; 8 nucleotides agree with TRBD2. Germline loops: CDR1 DFQATT, CDR2 SNEGSKA (reference sequence). The length of the CDR3 is 14 residues. V shed 3 bases and J 10 bases; nucleotides not matched to a gene: 11. As DNA, the CDR3 is TGCAGTGCTAGTGGTACTGGCGGGAGGCCCGAGCAGTTCTTC. Translated, it gives CSASGTGGRPEQFF.

The chain employs TRBV10-1 and TRBJ2-3; TRBD1 matches at 9 bases. This CDR3 comprises 17 residues. J gave up 3 bases and V 2 bases, and 9 bases lay outside the gene matches. Per germline, CDR1 WNHNN and CDR2 SYGVQD (reference sequence). The CDR3, as DNA: TGCGCCAGCAGTGAGGAATGGGACAGGGATGCGACAGATACGCAGTATTTT. This encodes CASSEEWDRDATDTQYF.

This clone occurred a few times. The V and J genes are TRBV6-6 and TRBJ2-1; 7 bases line up with TRBD1. V dropped 7 bases and J dropped 4; count of bases not matched to a gene: 4. The CDR3 runs 13 residues. Germline V CDR1 and CDR2: MNHNY, SVGAGI (reference sequence). CDR3: CASTEGAYNEQFF. The DNA for the CDR3 is TGTGCCAGCACAGAGGGGGCATACAATGAGCAGTTCTTC.

V is TRBV5-1 and J is TRBJ2-7, with 12 bases fitting TRBD1. The ends lost 2 bases at V and 5 bases at J; junction bases unmatched: 8. This CDR3 spans 16 amino acids. Germline V gene sequence: CDR1 SGHRS, CDR2 YFSETQ. CDR3 protein: CASSLAGTGGRNEQYF. The CDR3, as DNA: TGCGCCAGCAGCTTAGCTGGGACAGGGGGCCGAAACGAGCAGTACTTC.

The chain employs TRBV3-1 (or the pseudogene TRBV3-2) and TRBJ1-2; TRBD1 matches at 8 bases. The CDR3 is made up of 15 amino acids. Unmatched junction bases numbered 8, after V lost 2 bases and J lost 6 bases. Germline lookup yields CDR1 LGHDT and CDR2 YNNKEL (reference sequence). Here the CDR3 reads CASSQNLDREDGYTF. The CDR3 DNA is TGTGCCAGCAGCCAAAACTTGGACAGGGAAGATGGCTACACCTTC.